These 23 T cell receptor beta chains share one sample of origin, sequenced in a study of GPR56 and killer-like receptors on CD4 memory cells. TCRdb re-analyzed the reads; it lists each CDR3 protein once, without DNA. The sample features about 2,300 distinct CDR3 sequences, with over 3.5% in its top ten. Sorting by FACS used killer cell lectin-like receptor and GPR56 expression to define five CD4+ populations. Sequenced input: memory CD4+ T cells from blood. The receptors were gathered from a human donor in good health.

CDR3 sequence: CSAGAVYEQYF. The chain recombines TRBV20-1 with TRBJ2-7; the D call from TCRdb, TRBD1, cannot be confirmed without DNA. The CDR3 length is 11 residues. Germline-derived CDR1 and CDR2 are DFQATT and SNEGSKA (reference sequence).

The chain uses TRBV6-1 and TRBJ2-5; TCRdb's D gene call, TRBD2, goes unchecked for lack of DNA. This CDR3 comprises 20 residues. Looked up from germline, CDR1 is MNHNS and CDR2 is SASEGT. CDR3 amino acids: CASTSLGLAGDPHGQETQYF.

By frequency, this clonotype registers medium-sized (0.01 to 0.1%). The V call is TRBV28, the J call TRBJ2-6. Germline lookup yields CDR1 MDHEN and CDR2 SYDVKM. The CDR3 contains 13 residues. The CDR3 loop reads CASSPGGANVLTF.

The rearrangement joins TRBV28 to TRBJ2-7; TCRdb proposes TRBD1, but this gene call is untestable without DNA. The CDR3 has 14 amino acids. CDR1 is MDHEN and CDR2 is SYDVKM in the germline V gene. The CDR3 sequence is CASSLRSPLVEQYF.

According to its frequency, this clonotype is medium-sized (0.01 to 0.1%). The rearrangement joins TRBV19 to TRBJ1-5. This CDR3 contains 14 residues. CDR1 and CDR2 (germline): LNHDA, SQIVND (reference sequence). CDR3 sequence reads: CACRAGGAGQPQHF.

This clonotype shows up as medium-sized by frequency. This chain links TRBV6-1 with TRBJ1-2; TCRdb names TRBD1, which stays unverified in the absence of DNA. This CDR3 is 15 amino acids long. Germline CDR1 reads MNHNS; CDR2 reads SASEGT. The CDR3: CASMVRGQGRNGYTF.

The chain combines TRBV27 with TRBJ2-1; TCRdb reports TRBD1, a call that lacks DNA to check it against. CDR1 is MNHEY, CDR2 SMNVEV, per germline (reference sequence). The CDR3 is made up of 16 amino acids. CDR3 region: CASSLGFSRGYNEQFF.

Measured by frequency, this clonotype is large. The CDR3 here is CATSPKSGIAYEQYF. This chain uses TRBV24-1 with TRBJ2-7; without DNA, the TCRdb call of TRBD2 cannot be checked. This CDR3 spans 15 amino acids. Germline CDR1 is KGHDR and CDR2 is SFDVKD.

Judged by frequency, this clonotype is large (0.1 to 1%). This chain joins TRBV6-1 and TRBJ1-6; TCRdb calls TRBD1, which cannot be checked without DNA. CDR3 length equals 14 residues. Germline CDR1 is MNHNS and CDR2 is SASEGT. The CDR3 here is CASSEWGANSPLHF.

The CDR3 here is CASSAVSRREGGQFF. The rearrangement uses TRBV11-2 and TRBJ2-1; TCRdb indicates TRBD2, and absent DNA this call remains unverified. Looked up from germline, CDR1 is SGHAT and CDR2 is FQNNGV. The CDR3 is 15 amino acids.

The chain links TRBV5-1 to TRBJ1-2; the D call of TRBD1 rests on TCRdb alone, since no DNA is present to check it. This CDR3 comprises 12 residues. In germline, CDR1 is SGHRS, CDR2 YFSETQ. The CDR3 spells CASSIAGGGYTF.

Its frequency marks this clonotype as medium-sized (0.01 to 0.1%). The V gene is TRBV5-4, the J gene TRBJ2-1. Germline values: CDR1 SGHNT, CDR2 YYREEE (reference sequence). This CDR3 spans 11 amino acids. The CDR3 protein is CASNKNNEQFF.

V and J are TRBV27 and TRBJ2-4; there is no DNA to check the TCRdb D call of TRBD2. Germline CDR1 MNHEY, CDR2 SMNVEV (reference sequence). The CDR3 sequence is 14 residues long. CDR3 region: CASRPAGAKNIQYF.

The CDR3 here is CASSSRELKYEQYF. J is TRBJ2-7 and V is TRBV11-1; TCRdb selects TRBD1, and the lack of DNA leaves this call unchecked. The CDR3 covers 14 residues. Germline lookup yields CDR1 SGHAT and CDR2 FQDESV (reference sequence).

This clonotype is called large based on its frequency. The rearrangement uses TRBV6-5 and TRBJ1-2; the TRBD1 assignment by TCRdb is unverifiable without DNA. CDR3 size: 13 residues. Looked up from germline, CDR1 is MNHEY and CDR2 is SVGAGI. The CDR3 sequence is CASSYSRGGGYTF.

The V and J genes are TRBV20-1 and TRBJ2-7; the TCRdb D gene call, TRBD2, has no DNA to confirm it. Germline V gene data show CDR1 as DFQATT and CDR2 as SNEGSKA (reference sequence). This CDR3 is 14 amino acids long. CDR3 in amino acids: CSAYLGGRHYEQYF.

This clonotype is identified as medium-sized from frequency. The chain carries TRBV30 and TRBJ1-1; the TRBD1 assignment by TCRdb is unverifiable without DNA. The CDR3 extends over 15 amino acids. CDR1 GTSNPN and CDR2 SVGIG come from the germline V gene (reference sequence). The CDR3 protein is CAWTAKGTGNTEAFF.

The gene calls are TRBV12-3 or TRBV12-4 and TRBJ1-6; TCRdb's D gene call, TRBD1, goes unchecked for lack of DNA. The CDR3 has 16 amino acids. The CDR3 loop reads CARSAPLSLYNSPLHF.

This clonotype is classed as medium-sized (0.01 to 0.1%) by frequency. This chain connects TRBV6-6 to TRBJ1-5; TCRdb lists TRBD1, though no DNA is available to test this call. The CDR3 runs 19 residues. In germline, CDR1 is MNHNY, CDR2 SVGAGI (reference sequence). The CDR3 sequence: CASSYLSPSGTGSGQPQHF.

This chain links TRBV20-1 with TRBJ2-1; TCRdb's assignment of TRBD1 cannot be checked, as there is no DNA. This CDR3 comprises 15 residues. Germline values: CDR1 DFQATT, CDR2 SNEGSKA (reference sequence). The CDR3 sequence: CSASPPRQGNNEQFF.

This clonotype shows up as medium-sized (0.01 to 0.1%) by frequency. V gene TRBV6-5 combines with J gene TRBJ2-3; no DNA is available, so the TRBD1 call from TCRdb remains unchecked. The CDR3 has 13 amino acids. The germline V gene has CDR1 MNHEY and CDR2 SVGAGI. The CDR3 loop reads CASSGHRTDTQYF.

By frequency, this clonotype is medium-sized. This chain uses TRBV29-1 with TRBJ1-1. The CDR3 length is 14 residues. CDR1 and CDR2 from the germline V gene are SQVTM and ANQGSEA. The CDR3 reads CSVVRRSAYTEAFF.

The V and J genes are TRBV13 and TRBJ2-7; TCRdb names TRBD2, which stays unverified in the absence of DNA. This CDR3 spans 17 amino acids. The V gene's germline CDR1 is PRHDT and CDR2 FYEKMQ (reference sequence). CDR3 sequence: CASSPPGLADSSYEQYF.